The 11 T cell receptor beta chains in this list originate from one sample, sequenced in a study of human T cells and chemical hapten exposure. Time point in this sample: pre-sensitization, week 0. Sample treatment: therapeutic diphenylcyclopropenone sensitization with weekly scalp DPC. TCRdb reprocessed the RACE reads with MiXCR, giving one entry per CDR3 protein. The table lists some 200,000 distinct CDR3 sequences, around 30% of them singletons. Sequencing was performed on whole blood, taken in connection with sensitization to the hapten diphenylcyclopropenone (DPC). The receptors come from a woman aged 25-40 years with alopecia areata. Some clones in this sample may be carry-over from other donors' samples.

The chain couples TRBV6-2 or TRBV6-3 to TRBJ1-1, with 7 positions matching TRBD1. V gave up 2 bases and J gave up 5 bases; unmatched junction bases: 2. The CDR3 runs to 13 residues. From germline, CDR1 is MNHEY and CDR2 SVGEGT. The DNA for the CDR3 is TGTGCCAGCAGTTACGCCAGGGGGACTGAAGCTTTCTTT. Amino acids: CASSYARGTEAFF.

The chain combines TRBV20-1 with TRBJ2-1; the match to TRBD2 covers 9 bases. The CDR3 is made up of 15 amino acids. The junction had 6 bases not matched to a gene; V was cut back by 2 bases and J by 4 bases. Germline values: CDR1 DFQATT, CDR2 SNEGSKA (reference sequence). The CDR3 bases are TGCAGTGCTAGATTGCGGGAGGGAATATACAATGAGCAGTTCTTC. This sequence encodes CSARLREGIYNEQFF.

The V gene is TRBV5-4, the J gene TRBJ2-1, with D possibly TRBD2 on 6 matching bases. The CDR3 extends over 12 amino acids. Germline CDR1 SGHNT, CDR2 YYREEE (reference sequence). The V and J ends lost 2 bases and 8 bases respectively, with 8 bases between them. The CDR3 DNA follows: TGTGCCAGCAGCTTCCCGGGAGATGAGCAGTTCTTC. As protein: CASSFPGDEQFF.

This clonotype was found a few times. The J gene is TRBJ1-2, the V gene TRBV5-1; no clear D. This CDR3 has 13 residues. The germline V and J ends were trimmed by 0 bases and 4 bases, with 7 bases remaining between them. Germline assignment: CDR1 SGHRS and CDR2 YFSETQ. CDR3 coding DNA: TGCGCCAGCAGCTTGGAGGGTATCTATGGCTACACCTTC. This translates into CASSLEGIYGYTF.

The V call is TRBV10-2, the J call TRBJ2-2; 11 positions match TRBD2. This CDR3 has 14 residues. Losses at the gene ends were 6 bases for V and 3 bases for J; bases not matched to a gene: 0. Germline V gene lookup returns CDR1 WSHSY and CDR2 SAAADI. CDR3 coding DNA: TGCGCCAGCAGACTAGCGGGAGACACCGGGGAGCTGTTTTTT. Protein product: CASRLAGDTGELFF.

The chain links TRBV4-3 to TRBJ2-4; 13 nucleotides align to TRBD2. Trimming cost V 2 bases and J 6 bases; bases outside gene matches: 25. CDR1 and CDR2 (germline): LGHNA, YSLEER. CDR3 length: 23 amino acids. The CDR3 spells CASSQPGLDKLAGGRGFGNIQYF. The CDR3 nucleotides read TGCGCCAGCAGCCAACCGGGATTGGACAAACTAGCGGGGGGGCGAGGTTTTGGAAACATTCAGTACTTC.

This chain joins TRBV4-1 and TRBJ1-4; D is possibly TRBD1 (5 bases). Per the germline V gene, CDR1 is MGHRA and CDR2 is YSYEKL. V was trimmed by 3 bases and J by 7 bases, leaving 12 bases between them. The CDR3 spans 14 residues. CDR3 loop: CASSQGGSGEKLFF. DNA for the CDR3: TGCGCCAGCAGCCAGGGGGGATCAGGTGAAAAACTGTTTTTT.

This clonotype was picked up a small number of times. The J gene is TRBJ1-3, the V gene TRBV28; D is ambiguous. Germline CDR1 MDHEN, CDR2 SYDVKM. The CDR3 sequence is 17 residues long. The V and J ends lost 0 bases and 0 bases respectively, with 12 bases between them. The CDR3 nucleotides read TGTGCCAGCAGTTTATGGTTAAGGCAGAGCTCTGGAAACACCATATATTTT. Translating it yields CASSLWLRQSSGNTIYF.

This clonotype was detected only a few times. The V call is TRBV6-2 or TRBV6-3, the J call TRBJ2-1; TRBD2 might be the D (6 bases). The CDR3 covers 14 residues. Per germline, CDR1 MNHEY and CDR2 SVGEGT. The ends were cut back, 10 bases at V and 0 bases at J, with 13 bases in the middle. The CDR3 loop is CATLAASSYNEQFF. In DNA, the CDR3 is TGTGCCACCTTAGCGGCTAGCTCCTACAATGAGCAGTTCTTC.

The rearrangement uses TRBV11-2 and TRBJ2-5; D gene ambiguous. The CDR3 covers 12 residues. The germline gives CDR1 SGHAT, CDR2 FQNNGV. The V end was cut by 6 bases, the J end by 5 bases, with 10 bases between. The CDR3 here is CASRSTAETQYF. CDR3 bases: TGTGCCAGCAGGTCTACAGCTGAGACCCAGTACTTC.

This clonotype was picked up a small number of times. This chain uses TRBV2 with TRBJ1-5, with D tentatively TRBD1 (5 bases). V lost 4 bases and J 11 bases, leaving 12 bases between the germline ends. This CDR3 has 12 residues. Germline assignment: CDR1 SNHLY and CDR2 FYNNEI. The CDR3 sequence is CASSVKTETQHF. Here the CDR3 DNA reads TGTGCCAGCAGTGTCAAGACAGAGACCCAGCATTTT.